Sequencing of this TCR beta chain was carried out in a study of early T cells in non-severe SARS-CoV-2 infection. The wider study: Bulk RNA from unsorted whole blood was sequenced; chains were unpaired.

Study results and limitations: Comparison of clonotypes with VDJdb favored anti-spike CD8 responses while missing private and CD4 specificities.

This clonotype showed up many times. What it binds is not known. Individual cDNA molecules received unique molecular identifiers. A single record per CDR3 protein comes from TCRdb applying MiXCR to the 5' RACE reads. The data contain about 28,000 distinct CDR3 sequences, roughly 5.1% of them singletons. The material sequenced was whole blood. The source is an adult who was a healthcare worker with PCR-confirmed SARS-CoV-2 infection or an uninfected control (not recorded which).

CDR3 DNA: TGTGCCAGTAGTTCTTCTTCCGGGATAAACATTCAGTACTTC. Its translation: CASSSSSGINIQYF. This sequence joins TRBV19 and TRBJ2-4, with D possibly TRBD2 on 5 matching bases. The germline CDR1 and CDR2 sequences are LNHDA and SQIVND (reference sequence). CDR3 length equals 14 residues. Trimming removed 5 bases at V and 6 bases at J, with 14 bases between.